This T cell receptor beta chain comes out of a study of T cells in Graves' hyperthyroidism and ophthalmopathy. Notes on the study in general: Progression to ophthalmopathy was predicted a median of 6.5 months early. The blood repertoire included most of the expanded thyroid clonotypes above 0.001.

The V gene's germline CDR1 is SGHVS and CDR2 FNYEAQ. This CDR3 spans 16 amino acids. The ends lost 4 bases at V and 2 bases at J; junction bases unmatched: 10. This clonotype occurred many times. The antigen is not known. Amplified TCR beta CDR3 regions derived from RNA transcripts. HTBI primers were the set used in a first-round RT-PCR of the TCR CDR3. TCRdb re-analysed the multiplex PCR reads in MiXCR, keeping a single row per CDR3 protein. This table has roughly 840,000 distinct CDR3 sequences, approximately 40% appearing once. The TCR sequence derives from a man younger than 35 with Graves' hyperthyroidism. The sequenced sample was blood. The J gene is TRBJ2-5, the V gene TRBV7-6, with 7 bases matching TRBD1. The CDR3 protein is CASSSANRGGQETQYF. CDR3 DNA: TGTGCCAGCAGCTCGGCAAACAGGGGTGGTCAAGAGACCCAGTACTTC.